A single sample gave rise to the 11 T cell receptor beta chains below, sequenced in a study of blood T cell repertoires in COVID-19. Sequencing used immunoSEQ multiplex PCR; TCRdb keeps in-frame clones, though not all of them. This sample has 300,000 or so clones, with more than 75% found just once. Sequencing was done on a sample of PBMCs or T cells enriched from blood (not recorded which). The source is a woman in her twenties or thirties who had recovered from COVID-19.

J is TRBJ2-1 and V is TRBV19; D might be TRBD1 (6 bases). There are 15 residues in the CDR3. The V gene's germline CDR1 is LNHDA and CDR2 SQIVND (reference sequence). Trimming took 6 bases from V and 0 from J, leaving 12 bases between them. As DNA, the CDR3 is TGTGCCAGTAGGGGCGACAGGAGCTCCTACAATGAGCAGTTCTTC. Protein sequence: CASRGDRSSYNEQFF.

The chain recombines TRBV2 with TRBJ2-2, with D possibly matching TRBD1 (5 bases). Trimming removed 7 bases at V and 6 bases at J, with 9 bases between. This CDR3 comprises 12 residues. Per germline, CDR1 SNHLY and CDR2 FYNNEI. The CDR3 region has the DNA TGTGCCAGCATGCAGGGTCCCGGGGAGCTGTTTTTT. This translates into CASMQGPGELFF. The full variable domain, completed using reference TRBV2 and TRBJ2-2, is EPEVTQTPSHQVTQMGQEVILRCVPISNHLYFYWYRQILGQKVEFLVSFYNNEISEKSEIFDDQFSVERPDGSNFTLKIRSTKLEDSAMYFCASMQGPGELFFGEGSRLTVL.

The chain is built from TRBV19 and TRBJ1-2; 8 bases are shared with TRBD1. V lost 0 bases, J lost 4 bases, and 22 bases stayed unmatched. CDR1 and CDR2 (germline): LNHDA, SQIVND (reference sequence). CDR3 length: 21 amino acids. CDR3 sequence: CASSIDLGEGTGPYRFYGYTF. The DNA of the CDR3 is TGTGCCAGTAGTATAGATCTGGGGGAGGGGACAGGTCCCTACCGGTTCTATGGCTACACCTTC.

J is TRBJ2-5 and V is TRBV5-1; 12 nucleotides align to TRBD1. The germline gives CDR1 SGHRS, CDR2 YFSETQ. The junction had 7 bases not matched to a gene; V was cut back by 0 bases and J by 4 bases. The CDR3 spans 17 residues. In nucleotides, the CDR3 is TGCGCCAGCAGCTTGGCTCAGGGACAGGGGGCGCGAGAGACCCAGTACTTC. Translated: CASSLAQGQGARETQYF.

This clone came up a few times. V usage is TRBV4-3 and J usage is TRBJ1-1, with no clear D. CDR1 is LGHNA and CDR2 is YSLEER in the germline V gene. The CDR3 runs to 15 residues. Trimming removed 0 bases at V and 0 bases at J, with 8 bases between. The CDR3, as DNA: TGCGCCAGCAGCCAAGAGGGCAGTTTGAACACTGAAGCTTTCTTT. The encoded protein is CASSQEGSLNTEAFF.

The rearrangement links TRBV30 to TRBJ1-2, with D tentatively TRBD1 (6 bases). V lost 5 bases to trimming and J lost 5 bases, with 12 bases between them. Germline V gene data show CDR1 as GTSNPN and CDR2 as SVGIG (reference sequence). This CDR3 comprises 12 residues. The CDR3 sequence: CAWQQGNYGYTF. DNA for the CDR3: TGTGCCTGGCAACAGGGAAATTATGGCTACACCTTC.

The V call is TRBV28, the J call TRBJ1-4; D is perhaps TRBD1 (5 bases). The V end lost 2 bases, the J end lost 4 bases, and 11 bases lay between the germline ends. The CDR3 sequence is 15 residues long. Germline V lookup: CDR1 MDHEN, CDR2 SYDVKM. The CDR3 region is CASSLGGISNEKLFF. In nucleotides, the CDR3 is TGTGCCAGCAGTTTAGGGGGGATAAGTAATGAAAAACTGTTTTTT.

J is TRBJ2-2 and V is TRBV7-7, with TRBD1 matching over 10 bases. This CDR3 comprises 19 residues. Germline assignment: CDR1 SSHAT and CDR2 FNYEAQ (reference sequence). J lost 2 bases, V lost 6 bases, and 15 bases had no gene match. The CDR3 spells CASSPSGTGARFNTGELFF. CDR3 DNA: TGTGCCAGCAGTCCCTCAGGGACAGGGGCCCGCTTTAACACCGGGGAGCTGTTTTTT.

The rearrangement joins TRBV11-2 to TRBJ2-5, with D perhaps matching TRBD2 (6 bases). This CDR3 spans 14 amino acids. Germline CDR1 reads SGHAT; CDR2 reads FQNNGV. V was pared by 5 bases and J by 4 bases, with 14 bases between. In DNA, the CDR3 is TGTGCCAGCAGCGTCGGCACCGGGGGAGAGACCCAGTACTTC. Its protein is CASSVGTGGETQYF.

The chain couples TRBV19 to TRBJ2-7; no clear D. The germline gives CDR1 LNHDA, CDR2 SQIVND (reference sequence). CDR3 size: 15 residues. V was clipped by 4 bases and J by 6 bases, with 19 bases between them. For the CDR3, the DNA is TGTGCCAGTAGTAGTGGATCTGGTCAGGAAGTCGAGCAGTACTTC. This translates into CASSSGSGQEVEQYF.

This rearrangement joins TRBV27 to TRBJ1-2; tentative D call: TRBD1 (5 bases). The CDR3 totals 15 residues. V gave up 3 bases and J gave up 4 bases, with 15 bases separating them. In germline, CDR1 is MNHEY, CDR2 SMNVEV (reference sequence). The CDR3 DNA reads as TGTGCCAGCAGTTTCAAGGGAGGTGGGGCCTATGGCTACACCTTC. Translation: CASSFKGGGAYGYTF.